This T cell receptor beta chain was retrieved from a study of blood T cell repertoires in COVID-19. Study-level background: The United States, Italy and Spain were the sources of the acute and convalescent COVID-19 samples. PBMCs, B-cell-depleted T cells, or T cells provided the cDNA or gDNA that made up the material.

Per the original data handling: Reference gene primer amplification gave nucleated cell count estimates. Clones were read by immunoSEQ multiplex PCR, and TCRdb kept only the in-frame ones, dropping some. The DNA was the basis for D and trimming; V, J and clone size are from that table. The sample yields 30,000 to 40,000 clones, roughly 87% seen once. The CDR3 covers 17 residues. Trimming took 0 bases from V and 8 from J; bases not matched to a gene: 12. Germline values: CDR1 LGHNA, CDR2 YSLEER. The chain has TRBV4-3 and TRBJ2-1; 8 bases line up with TRBD2. The specimen sequenced was peripheral blood. The clonotype was recovered from a man aged 50 to 59 with active or convalescent COVID-19. DNA of the CDR3: TGCGCCAGCAGCCAAGATCGTCTCAGCGGGAGTGGTGATGAGCAGTTCTTC. It specifies CASSQDRLSGSGDEQFF.